Listed below are T cell receptor beta chains from one sample, sequenced in a study of cytomegalovirus exposure and HLA in healthy donors. Repertoires were generated with immunoSEQ multiplex PCR, while TCRdb's copy carries only in-frame clones and drops some. This sample's table reports 110,000 to 150,000 clones. Sequencing was carried out using PBMCs. These receptors originate from a man aged 35 to 55 in good health and CMV-seronegative. The CDR3 runs from the conserved cysteine through the conserved F or W.

V gene | CDR3 protein
TRBV7-6 | CASSPQYGGASNEQFF
TRBV6-5 | CASSPGQPRGGYTF
TRBV4-2 | CASSQEEVRLGNTGELFF
TRBV11-2 | CASSRSVENTGELFF
TRBV5-4 | CASSSTSGVSYEQYF
TRBV2 | CASSDGRNNQPQHF
TRBV6-6 | CASSYGGWEEAFF
TRBV5-1 | CASSLTTAGGRSAYEQYF
TRBV14 | CASSQADPGDNSPLHF
TRBV27 | CASSLQGASYEQYF
TRBV4-2 | CASSPGGNTEAFF
TRBV10-3 | CAISVTGPLEASYNSPLHF
TRBV7-6 | CASSLVPLGQVSSYEQYF
TRBV9 | CASSTSGDQPQHF
TRBV5-5 | CASSLPYSQETQYF
TRBV19 | CASSPRDRDGNTIYF
TRBV5-1 | CASSLDRANYGYTF
TRBV5-1 | CASSSQATRGYTF
TRBV5-8 | CASSASDRPGNTIYF
TRBV19 | CASSSGTHDTGELFF
TRBV4-1 | CASSGLDSNGYTF
TRBV6-5 | CASNRDKNTGELFF
TRBV7-2 | CASSLGTPAYEQYF
TRBV5-1 | CASSSSSGADTQYF
TRBV11-3 | CASSAGSDTQYF
TRBV5-6 | CASSSGQALETQYF
TRBV10-3 | CAISEQGRNQPQHF
TRBV5-1 | CASSLGTGQNYGYTF
TRBV19 | CASSWTGVYNEQFF
TRBV5-1 | CASSGDGRGYEQYF
TRBV14 | CASSQPNSAFF
TRBV28 | CASSNEGVLSYEQYF
TRBV4-2 | CASSPGENSPLHF
TRBV7-9 | CASSSAPQRGTAYEAFF
TRBV4-1 | CASRLSGGASNQPQHF
TRBV7-2 | CASRQDRDNYGYTF
TRBV19 | CASSMSRSSYNSPLHF
TRBV9 | CASSVGGAGNYEQYF
TRBV7-9 | CASSSLAGAGETQYF